The rows below give T cell receptor beta chains drawn from one sample of a study of T cell repertoires in cytomegalovirus infection. A single record per CDR3 protein comes from TCRdb applying MiXCR to the reads. Of about 920,000 distinct CDR3 sequences listed, roughly a third were seen once; the top ten hold around 15%. Antigens of these TCRs are unknown. Sample: cultured CD8+ T cells from PBMCs, taken from culture after CMV antigen stimulation. These receptors came from a human donor in good health (CMV status not recorded). Some clones in this sample may be carry-over from other donors' samples. The CDR3 runs from the conserved cysteine through the conserved F or W. D genes are given only for firm matches. Expanded clones are given a class, and other clones once, few, many or no size at all.

v_call: TRBV12-5
d_call: NA
j_call: TRBJ2-1
clone_size: few
cdr3_nt: TGTGCTAGTGGTTTAGGAGGAGATGAGCAGTTCTTC
cdr3_aa: CASGLGGDEQFF

v_call: TRBV7-6
d_call: NA
j_call: TRBJ2-3
clone_size: NA
cdr3_nt: TGTGCCAGCAGCACCAGAACTGACACAGATATGCAGTATTTT
cdr3_aa: CASSTRTDTDMQYF

v_call: TRBV29-1
d_call: NA
j_call: TRBJ2-1
clone_size: NA
cdr3_nt: TGCAGCGCGGATACTGACAGGGAGGGATACAATGAGCAGTTCTTC
cdr3_aa: CSADTDREGYNEQFF

v_call: TRBV6-1
d_call: TRBD1
j_call: TRBJ1-2
clone_size: medium-sized
cdr3_nt: TGTGCCAGCAGTGAATTTGGACAGGGAGGTCCCTATGGCTACACCTTC
cdr3_aa: CASSEFGQGGPYGYTF

v_call: TRBV19
d_call: NA
j_call: TRBJ2-7
clone_size: NA
cdr3_nt: TGTGCCAGTAGTCCCCCCCGTCGGACCCAGTCTTACGAGCAGTACTTC
cdr3_aa: CASSPPRRTQSYEQYF

v_call: TRBV4-1
d_call: TRBD1
j_call: TRBJ1-1
clone_size: NA
cdr3_nt: TGCGCCAGCAGCCCACTACACACAGGGGGCACTGAAGCTTTCTTT
cdr3_aa: CASSPLHTGGTEAFF

v_call: TRBV7-9
d_call: NA
j_call: TRBJ1-1
clone_size: many
cdr3_nt: TGTGCCAGCAAAATAGGGGGGGCTGAAGCTTTCTTT
cdr3_aa: CASKIGGAEAFF

v_call: TRBV7-9
d_call: TRBD2
j_call: TRBJ2-1
clone_size: NA
cdr3_nt: TGTGCCAGCAGCTTAGTCGGAAGAGGCGGGGGTTACAATGAGCAGTTCTTC
cdr3_aa: CASSLVGRGGGYNEQFF

v_call: TRBV7-6
d_call: TRBD2
j_call: TRBJ2-2
clone_size: NA
cdr3_nt: TGTGTCAGCAGCTTAATTGGGGGGGTACCGCGGACCGGGGAGCTGTTTTTT
cdr3_aa: CVSSLIGGVPRTGELFF

v_call: TRBV6-1
d_call: NA
j_call: TRBJ2-2
clone_size: many
cdr3_nt: TGTGCCAGCAGCACGGCGCGGACTCTGGGCGGGTCTCTGGGAGTGGACCCAGGCTCCGGGGAGCTGTTTTTT
cdr3_aa: CASSTARTLGGSLGVDPGSGELFF

v_call: TRBV10-3
d_call: NA
j_call: TRBJ2-5
clone_size: once
cdr3_nt: TGTGCCATCAGTGAAGGGGGGAGACGGTCGACCCAGTACTTC
cdr3_aa: CAISEGGRRSTQYF

v_call: TRBV19
d_call: NA
j_call: TRBJ1-3
clone_size: NA
cdr3_nt: TGTGCCAGTACCGACGGGAGCTCTGGAAACACCATATATTTT
cdr3_aa: CASTDGSSGNTIYF

v_call: TRBV7-2
d_call: NA
j_call: TRBJ1-4
clone_size: many
cdr3_nt: TGTGCCAGCAGCCGGAGGCAGGGCCAGATTAATGAAAAACTGTTTTTT
cdr3_aa: CASSRRQGQINEKLFF

v_call: TRBV20-1
d_call: NA
j_call: TRBJ2-7
clone_size: NA
cdr3_nt: TGCAGTGCTAGAGGGGCGGGGGCCCCCCCCTACGAGCAGTACTTC
cdr3_aa: CSARGAGAPPYEQYF

v_call: TRBV19
d_call: TRBD1
j_call: TRBJ2-1
clone_size: few
cdr3_nt: TGTGCCAGTAGTATGGTCCAGGGGGCAATCAATGAGCAGTTCTTC
cdr3_aa: CASSMVQGAINEQFF

v_call: TRBV5-4
d_call: NA
j_call: TRBJ2-2
clone_size: NA
cdr3_nt: TGTGCCAGCAGCTTTGGGGGGTTTAACACCGGGGAGCTGTTTTTT
cdr3_aa: CASSFGGFNTGELFF

v_call: TRBV9
d_call: NA
j_call: TRBJ2-3
clone_size: NA
cdr3_nt: TGTGCCAGCAGCGCCACCCAGGAGACCCGCACATATACGCAGTATTTT
cdr3_aa: CASSATQETRTYTQYF

v_call: TRBV5-6
d_call: TRBD2
j_call: TRBJ2-7
clone_size: once
cdr3_nt: TGTGCCAGCAGCTACCATCCTCTAGCGGGGGGGCAAGCCGAGCAGTACTTC
cdr3_aa: CASSYHPLAGGQAEQYF

v_call: TRBV7-9
d_call: TRBD2
j_call: TRBJ2-1
clone_size: NA
cdr3_nt: TGTGCCAGCAGCCCCTGGCGGGGGGCCTACAATGAGCAGTTCTTC
cdr3_aa: CASSPWRGAYNEQFF

v_call: TRBV6-2/TRBV6-3
d_call: NA
j_call: TRBJ2-1
clone_size: NA
cdr3_nt: TGTGCCAGCAGTTACTTCAGGCCCTCCTACAATGAGCAGTTCTTC
cdr3_aa: CASSYFRPSYNEQFF